This is a list of T cell receptor beta chains from one sample in a study of Graves' ophthalmopathy and Graves' hyperthyroidism. TCRdb redid the calling of the multiplex PCR reads with MiXCR, one entry per CDR3 protein. The repertoire holds hundreds of thousands of distinct CDR3 sequences, with around 15% as singletons. Input material: blood. These receptor sequences come from a woman aged 25 to 39 with Graves' ophthalmopathy. Each CDR3 is given with its conserved first and last residue. A D gene is named only where the DNA matches it firmly. Some rows mark clone size as missing; the rest say once, few, many or name a class of expanded clone.

D gene: NA
clone size: many
J gene: TRBJ2-5
V gene: TRBV27
CDR3 DNA: TGTGCCAGCAGTTCTCCGCGCGTCCAAGAGACCCAGTACTTC
CDR3 protein: CASSSPRVQETQYF

D gene: NA
clone size: few
J gene: TRBJ1-6
V gene: TRBV30
CDR3 DNA: TGTGCCCGAGAAGGGGAGGATTCACCCCTCCACTTT
CDR3 protein: CAREGEDSPLHF

D gene: NA
clone size: few
J gene: TRBJ2-7
V gene: TRBV5-1
CDR3 DNA: TGCGCCAGCAGCTTAGGGGATTATATGGTGTACGAGCAGTACTTC
CDR3 protein: CASSLGDYMVYEQYF

D gene: TRBD1
clone size: few
J gene: TRBJ2-7
V gene: TRBV6-5
CDR3 DNA: TGTGCCAGCAGTTCCCCCGGCGACAGGGGAACCTACGAGCAGTACTTC
CDR3 protein: CASSSPGDRGTYEQYF

D gene: NA
clone size: few
J gene: TRBJ2-7
V gene: TRBV3-1
CDR3 DNA: TGTGCCAGCAGCCAAGCATGGACAGCTTCCTACGAGCAGTACTTC
CDR3 protein: CASSQAWTASYEQYF

D gene: NA
clone size: many
J gene: TRBJ1-5
V gene: TRBV6-1
CDR3 DNA: TGTGCCAGCAGTGACCTCTTCGAGCAGCCCCAGCATTTT
CDR3 protein: CASSDLFEQPQHF

D gene: NA
clone size: few
J gene: TRBJ1-5
V gene: TRBV2
CDR3 DNA: TGTGCCAGCAGTGACGGGGGGTCTTATCAGCCCCAGCATTTT
CDR3 protein: CASSDGGSYQPQHF

D gene: NA
clone size: many
J gene: TRBJ2-2
V gene: TRBV28
CDR3 DNA: TGTGCCAGCAGTCCACAGACAGACCTAAACACCGGGGAGCTGTTTTTT
CDR3 protein: CASSPQTDLNTGELFF

D gene: NA
clone size: once
J gene: TRBJ2-7
V gene: TRBV20-1
CDR3 DNA: TGCAGTGCTAGAGGTTGGGGAGGTCCTTCCTACGAGCAGTACTTC
CDR3 protein: CSARGWGGPSYEQYF

D gene: TRBD1
clone size: many
J gene: TRBJ2-5
V gene: TRBV11-3
CDR3 DNA: TGTGCCAGCAGCTTAAGGATCAGGGGGCTCCAAGAGACCCAGTACTTC
CDR3 protein: CASSLRIRGLQETQYF

D gene: NA
clone size: many
J gene: TRBJ1-1
V gene: TRBV6-5
CDR3 DNA: TGTGCCAGCAGTTACACAGGGCAAGCTTTCTTT
CDR3 protein: CASSYTGQAFF

D gene: NA
clone size: NA
J gene: TRBJ1-1
V gene: TRBV6-2/TRBV6-3
CDR3 DNA: TGTGCCACCTTTAAGGGAAGGTGGAACACTGAAGCTTTCTTT
CDR3 protein: CATFKGRWNTEAFF

D gene: NA
clone size: many
J gene: TRBJ1-2
V gene: TRBV27
CDR3 DNA: TGTGCCAGCAGTCCCGGGGGCAGGGGCTACACCTTC
CDR3 protein: CASSPGGRGYTF

D gene: NA
clone size: NA
J gene: TRBJ2-7
V gene: TRBV5-1
CDR3 DNA: TGCGCCAGCAGCTTCCAGGGGCCGACCGACGAGCAGTACTTC
CDR3 protein: CASSFQGPTDEQYF

D gene: TRBD1
clone size: many
J gene: TRBJ2-5
V gene: TRBV11-2
CDR3 DNA: TGTGCCAGCAGCCCCCGGGACAGGGGACTAGAGACCCAGTACTTC
CDR3 protein: CASSPRDRGLETQYF

D gene: NA
clone size: many
J gene: TRBJ2-4
V gene: TRBV28
CDR3 DNA: TGTGCCAGCAGTTCGGGACGGGTGACCAAAAACATTAAGTACTTC
CDR3 protein: CASSSGRVTKNIKYF

D gene: NA
clone size: many
J gene: TRBJ2-7
V gene: TRBV5-1
CDR3 DNA: TGCGCCAGCAGCTTGGACCTTTGGGGCGAGCAGTACTTC
CDR3 protein: CASSLDLWGEQYF

D gene: NA
clone size: many
J gene: TRBJ1-2
V gene: TRBV4-1
CDR3 DNA: TGCGCCAGCAGCCATCTTAACTATGGCTACACCTTC
CDR3 protein: CASSHLNYGYTF

D gene: NA
clone size: many
J gene: TRBJ2-7
V gene: TRBV20-1
CDR3 DNA: TGCAGTGCTAGAGTGGGTGACGAGCAGTACTTC
CDR3 protein: CSARVGDEQYF

D gene: NA
clone size: NA
J gene: TRBJ2-4
V gene: TRBV11-2
CDR3 DNA: TGTGCCAGCTCTCCCGGGGAAGCCATTCAGTACTTC
CDR3 protein: CASSPGEAIQYF

D gene: TRBD1
clone size: once
J gene: TRBJ1-1
V gene: TRBV28
CDR3 DNA: TGTGCCAGCAGATATCGCAGGGGGTACACTGACGCTTTCTTT
CDR3 protein: CASRYRRGYTDAFF

D gene: TRBD1
clone size: many
J gene: TRBJ2-2
V gene: TRBV28
CDR3 DNA: TGTGCCAGCAGTCCCGGACAGGGAGGAACCGGGGAGCTGTTTTTT
CDR3 protein: CASSPGQGGTGELFF

D gene: TRBD1
clone size: NA
J gene: TRBJ1-2
V gene: TRBV7-2
CDR3 DNA: TGTGCCAGCAGCTTACCTCACAGGGGAGGAGGCTACACCTTC
CDR3 protein: CASSLPHRGGGYTF

D gene: NA
clone size: many
J gene: TRBJ1-4
V gene: TRBV28
CDR3 DNA: TGTGCCAGCAGTCAGCGGGAGAAACTGTTTTTT
CDR3 protein: CASSQREKLFF

D gene: NA
clone size: NA
J gene: TRBJ2-5
V gene: TRBV5-6
CDR3 DNA: TGTGCCAGCAGCTTGCTTAGGACAGCAAACCAAGAGACCCAGTACTTC
CDR3 protein: CASSLLRTANQETQYF

D gene: NA
clone size: many
J gene: TRBJ2-7
V gene: TRBV24-1
CDR3 DNA: TGTGCCACCAGTTTTGGTCTCGAGCAGTACTTC
CDR3 protein: CATSFGLEQYF

D gene: TRBD2
clone size: NA
J gene: TRBJ2-7
V gene: TRBV11-2
CDR3 DNA: TGTGCCAGCAGCTTTCGATCCGGGACTAGCGGGGGGCCATCCTACGAGCAGTACTTC
CDR3 protein: CASSFRSGTSGGPSYEQYF

D gene: TRBD1
clone size: many
J gene: TRBJ2-7
V gene: TRBV12-3/TRBV12-4
CDR3 DNA: TGTGCCAGCAGTCGGACAGGGGCGGGGTACGAGCAGTACTTC
CDR3 protein: CASSRTGAGYEQYF

D gene: NA
clone size: many
J gene: TRBJ2-5
V gene: TRBV12-3/TRBV12-4
CDR3 DNA: TGTGCCAGCAGTTGGAGGAACGGGGAGACCCAGTACTTC
CDR3 protein: CASSWRNGETQYF

D gene: TRBD1
clone size: many
J gene: TRBJ1-6
V gene: TRBV3-1
CDR3 DNA: TGCGCCAGCAGCCTAGGACAGGGGAATTCACCCCTCCACTTT
CDR3 protein: CASSLGQGNSPLHF

D gene: TRBD1
clone size: many
J gene: TRBJ1-2
V gene: TRBV6-1
CDR3 DNA: TGTGCCAGCACCGGACAGGTCTATGGCTACACCTTC
CDR3 protein: CASTGQVYGYTF

D gene: TRBD1
clone size: many
J gene: TRBJ1-2
V gene: TRBV5-8
CDR3 DNA: TGTGCCAGCAGCTCTACGAGGACAGGAGGCTATGGCTACACCTTC
CDR3 protein: CASSSTRTGGYGYTF

D gene: TRBD1
clone size: many
J gene: TRBJ2-7
V gene: TRBV6-1
CDR3 DNA: TGTGCCAGTTCCTCCTCCCCGGGGGACAGGGACCACGAGCAGTACTTC
CDR3 protein: CASSSSPGDRDHEQYF